This T cell receptor beta chain was sequenced for a study of cytomegalovirus exposure and HLA in healthy donors. Study-wide results and limits: Certain sequence variants were highly shared and formed a cluster, and this cluster was likely a sequencing artifact.

Concerning this clone itself: Its specificity is unknown.

The germline gives CDR1 MNHEY, CDR2 SVGAGI. Unmatched junction bases numbered 6, after V lost 7 bases and J lost 8 bases. This CDR3 has 13 amino acids. The study ran its PCR with 60 Vbeta and 13 Jbeta primers. Clones were read by immunoSEQ multiplex PCR, and TCRdb kept only the in-frame ones, dropping some. The sample consists of about 140,000 clones, 78% of them appearing once. The receptor comes from a female donor in good health and CMV-seronegative. The chain employs TRBV6-5 and TRBJ1-4, with 8 bases lining up with TRBD1. The sample taken for sequencing was PBMCs. This CDR3 is CASKTGTGEKLFF. The CDR3 nucleotides are TGTGCCAGCAAAACCGGGACAGGCGAAAAACTGTTTTTT.